One and the same sample provided the 6 T cell receptor beta chains below, sequenced in a study of T cells in Graves' hyperthyroidism and ophthalmopathy. TCR beta CDR3 sequences were amplified from RNA transcripts. The HTBI primer set drove a first-round RT-PCR of the TCR CDR3. TCRdb independently ran MiXCR on the multiplex PCR reads; one entry per CDR3 protein. The sample contains some 800,000 distinct CDR3 sequences, 38% of which appear only once. The specimen was blood. Receptor source: a man in his late teens or twenties with Graves' hyperthyroidism.

The genes are TRBV7-6 and TRBJ2-7; D might be TRBD1 (6 bases). This CDR3 spans 14 amino acids. The germline V gene has CDR1 SGHVS and CDR2 FNYEAQ. The V gene lost 5 bases and the J gene lost 2 bases, with 13 bases spanning the gap. CDR3: CASSPGQHTYEQYF. For the CDR3, the DNA is TGTGCCAGCAGCCCTGGACAGCATACCTACGAGCAGTACTTC.

This clonotype came up many times. One end of the junction varies from germline; a read error may be responsible. The rearrangement joins TRBV5-1 to TRBJ2-7; a possible D gene is TRBD1 (6 bases). Germline CDR1 and CDR2: SGHRS and YFSETQ. This CDR3 is built from 13 residues. CDR3 nucleotides: TGTGCCAGCAGCTTTGGACAGTCCTACGAGCAGTACTTC. Its translation is CASSFGQSYEQYF.

The chain has TRBV20-1 and TRBJ2-7, with TRBD1 as a possible D gene (6 bases). Germline CDR1 and CDR2: DFQATT and SNEGSKA (reference sequence). The CDR3 consists of 9 residues. DNA of the CDR3: TGCAGACCCCAGGGGGAGCAGTACTTC. It yields the protein CRPQGEQYF.

This clonotype was seen a handful of times. The chain employs TRBV7-9 and TRBJ1-2, with a possible D match to TRBD1 (5 bases). Germline assignment: CDR1 SEHNR and CDR2 FQNEAQ (reference sequence). Deletions cut 5 bases from V and 1 base from J, with 11 bases between. The CDR3 covers 14 residues. The CDR3, as DNA: TGTGCCAGCAGCCCCCCGGACATTAACTATGGCTACACCTTC. Translating gives CASSPPDINYGYTF. Drawing the rest from reference TRBV7-9 and TRBJ1-2, the complete variable domain is DTGVSQNPRHKITKRGQNVTFRCDPISEHNRLYWYRQTLGQGPEFLTYFQNEAQLEKSRLLSDRFSAERPKGSFSTLEIQRTEQGDSAMYLCASSPPDINYGYTFGSGTRLTVV.

This clonotype has a count of ten or more. The chain employs TRBV7-3 and TRBJ1-5; no firm D call. Germline CDR1 SGHTA, CDR2 FQGTGA. The V end was cut by 5 bases, the J end by 5 bases, with 4 bases between. There are 11 residues in the CDR3. CDR3 in DNA: TGTGCCAGCAGCCATCATCAGCCCCAGCATTTT. It encodes CASSHHQPQHF.

This chain links TRBV7-9 with TRBJ2-2; no definite D call. The CDR3 has 13 residues. V gave up 3 bases and J gave up 6 bases, with 8 bases separating them. CDR1 and CDR2 (germline): SEHNR, FQNEAQ (reference sequence). This chain's CDR3 is CASSFSAPGELFF. The CDR3 nucleotides are TGTGCCAGCAGCTTCTCAGCGCCCGGGGAGCTGTTTTTT.